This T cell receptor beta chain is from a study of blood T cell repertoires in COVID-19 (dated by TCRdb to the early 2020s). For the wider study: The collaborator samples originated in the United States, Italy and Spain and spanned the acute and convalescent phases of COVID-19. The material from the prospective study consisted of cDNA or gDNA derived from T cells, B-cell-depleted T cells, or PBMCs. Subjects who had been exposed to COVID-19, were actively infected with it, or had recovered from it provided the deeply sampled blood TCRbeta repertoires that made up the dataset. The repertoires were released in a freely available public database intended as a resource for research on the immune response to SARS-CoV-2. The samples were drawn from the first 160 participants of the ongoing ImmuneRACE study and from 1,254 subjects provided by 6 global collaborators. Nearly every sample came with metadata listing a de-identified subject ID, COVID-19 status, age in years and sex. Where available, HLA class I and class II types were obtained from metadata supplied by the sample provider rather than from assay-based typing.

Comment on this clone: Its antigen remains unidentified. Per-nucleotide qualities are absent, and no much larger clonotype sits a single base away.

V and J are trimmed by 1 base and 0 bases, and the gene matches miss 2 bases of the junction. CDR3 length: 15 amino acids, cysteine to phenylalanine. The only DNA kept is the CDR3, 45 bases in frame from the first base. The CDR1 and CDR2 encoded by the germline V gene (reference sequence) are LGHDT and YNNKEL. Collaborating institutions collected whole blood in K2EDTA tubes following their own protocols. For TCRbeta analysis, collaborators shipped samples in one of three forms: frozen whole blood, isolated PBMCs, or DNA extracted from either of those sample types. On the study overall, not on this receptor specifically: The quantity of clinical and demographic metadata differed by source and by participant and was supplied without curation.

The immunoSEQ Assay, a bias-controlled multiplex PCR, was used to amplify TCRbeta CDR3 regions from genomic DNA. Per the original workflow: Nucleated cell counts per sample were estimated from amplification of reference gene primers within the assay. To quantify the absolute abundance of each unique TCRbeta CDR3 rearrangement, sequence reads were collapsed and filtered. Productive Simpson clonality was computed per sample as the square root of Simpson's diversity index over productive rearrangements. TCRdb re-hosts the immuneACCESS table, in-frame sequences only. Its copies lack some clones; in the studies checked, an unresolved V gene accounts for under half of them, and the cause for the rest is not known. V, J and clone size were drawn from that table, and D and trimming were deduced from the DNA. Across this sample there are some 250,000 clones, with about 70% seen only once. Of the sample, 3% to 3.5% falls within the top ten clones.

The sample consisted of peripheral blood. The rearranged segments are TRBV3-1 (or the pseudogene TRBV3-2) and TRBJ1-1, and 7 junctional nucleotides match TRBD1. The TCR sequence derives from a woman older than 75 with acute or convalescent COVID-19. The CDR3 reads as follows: CASSQAGQMNTEAFF. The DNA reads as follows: TGTGCCAGCAGCCAAGCGGGACAGATGAACACTGAAGCTTTCTTT.